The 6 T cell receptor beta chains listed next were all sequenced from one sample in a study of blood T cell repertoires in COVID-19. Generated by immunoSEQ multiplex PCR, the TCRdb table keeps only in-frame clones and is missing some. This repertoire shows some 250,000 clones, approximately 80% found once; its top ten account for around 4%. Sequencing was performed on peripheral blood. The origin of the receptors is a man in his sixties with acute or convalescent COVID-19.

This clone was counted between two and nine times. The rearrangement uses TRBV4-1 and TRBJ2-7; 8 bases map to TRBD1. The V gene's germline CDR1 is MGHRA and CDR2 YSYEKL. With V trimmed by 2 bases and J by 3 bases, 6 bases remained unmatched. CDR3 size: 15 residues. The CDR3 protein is CASSQNRDRIYEQYF. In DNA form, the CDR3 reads TGCGCCAGCAGCCAAAACCGGGACAGGATCTACGAGCAGTACTTC.

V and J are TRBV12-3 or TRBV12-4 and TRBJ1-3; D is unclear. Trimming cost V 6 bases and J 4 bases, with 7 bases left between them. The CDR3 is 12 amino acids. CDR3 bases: TGTGCCAGCAGCCCTTCGGGAAACACCATATATTTT. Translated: CASSPSGNTIYF.

CDR3 amino acids: CASSPISGLQETQYF. CDR3 bases: TGTGCCAGCAGCCCAATCAGCGGATTACAAGAGACCCAGTACTTC. The chain links TRBV6-2 or TRBV6-3 to TRBJ2-5; D is perhaps TRBD2 (5 bases). This CDR3 spans 15 amino acids. Germline V lookup: CDR1 MNHEY, CDR2 SVGEGT. V lost 6 bases and J 2 bases, leaving 16 bases between the germline ends.

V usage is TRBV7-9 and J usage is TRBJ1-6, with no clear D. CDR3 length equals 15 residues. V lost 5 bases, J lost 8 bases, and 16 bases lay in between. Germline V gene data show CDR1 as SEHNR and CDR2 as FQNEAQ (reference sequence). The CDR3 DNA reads TGTGCCAGCAGCCCGGCGGGTTGGGCGGATTCACCCCTCCACTTT. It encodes CASSPAGWADSPLHF.

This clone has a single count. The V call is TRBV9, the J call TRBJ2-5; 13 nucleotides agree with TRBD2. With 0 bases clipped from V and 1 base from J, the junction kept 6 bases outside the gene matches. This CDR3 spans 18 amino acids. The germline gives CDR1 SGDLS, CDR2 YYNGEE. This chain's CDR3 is CASSVGTSGSNAQETQYF. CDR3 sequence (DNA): TGTGCCAGCAGCGTAGGGACTAGCGGGAGTAACGCCCAAGAGACCCAGTACTTC.

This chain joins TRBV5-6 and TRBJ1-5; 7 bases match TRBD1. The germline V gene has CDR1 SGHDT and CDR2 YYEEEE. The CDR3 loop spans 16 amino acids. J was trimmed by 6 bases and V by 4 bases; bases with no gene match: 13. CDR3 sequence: CASSRRQGVSVQPQHF. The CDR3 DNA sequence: TGTGCCAGCAGCAGACGACAGGGAGTAAGTGTTCAGCCCCAGCATTTT.